The clone carrying this T cell receptor (beta chain) was detected a few times. Combining a sample-barcoded 5' primer with a J-beta primer mix, a second PCR ran for about 7 to 12 cycles. Using its own MiXCR run on the 5' RACE reads, TCRdb lists one record per CDR3 protein. The data contain under 1 million distinct CDR3 sequences, roughly 44% of them singletons. With 3 bases clipped from V and 2 bases from J, the junction kept 8 bases outside the gene matches. CDR1 and CDR2 from the germline V gene are DFQATT and SNEGSKA (reference sequence). The length of the CDR3 is 15 residues. The sample is drawn from a study of blood T cells in healthy people across ages. Across the whole study: About one barcoded beta molecule per two T cells was captured by template switching.

The sequence was obtained from a man in his 60s in good health. The source material was blood. The rearrangement joins TRBV20-1 to TRBJ2-5, with 8 positions matching TRBD2. For the CDR3, the DNA is TGCAGTGCTAGGGCGCTAGCGGGCGTACAAGAGACCCAGTACTTC. Amino acids: CSARALAGVQETQYF.